The 9 T cell receptor beta chains in this list originate from one sample, sequenced in a study of T cells in Graves' hyperthyroidism and ophthalmopathy. RNA transcripts gave rise to amplified TCR beta CDR3 regions. The HTBI primer set served for first-round RT-PCR of the TCR CDR3. One entry per CDR3 protein, called by TCRdb with MiXCR from the multiplex PCR reads. The sample lists around 420,000 distinct CDR3 sequences; roughly 14% were seen once. The sequenced sample was blood. Every receptor here comes from a woman between 18 and 30 years old with Graves' hyperthyroidism.

In regard to this clonotype: It may be a read error: a sequence one base away is much more abundant. The chain is built from TRBV6-1 and TRBJ2-5, with TRBD2 matching over 9 bases. The CDR3 is 14 amino acids. CDR1 and CDR2 from the germline V gene are MNHNS and SASEGT. V was clipped by 5 bases and J by 10 bases; unmatched bases: 11. CDR3 sequence: CASSPWTSEKIQYF. CDR3 in DNA: TGTGCCAGCAGTCCCTGGACTAGCGAAAAGATCCAGTACTTC.

This clonotype was recorded only once. The V gene is TRBV7-9, the J gene TRBJ2-1; tentatively, D is TRBD1 (5 bases). Germline loops: CDR1 SEHNR, CDR2 FQNEAQ (reference sequence). V gave up 3 bases and J gave up 8 bases, with 14 bases separating them. CDR3 length: 14 residues. The CDR3 region has the DNA TGTGCCAGCAGCTTCCCCCCAGGGCGTGATGAGCAGTTCTTC. Translation: CASSFPPGRDEQFF.

This clonotype was recorded at least ten times. The V gene is TRBV13, the J gene TRBJ2-3; D remains ambiguous. Trimming shortened V by 3 bases and J by 4 bases, and 14 bases separated the two germline ends. The CDR3 contains 15 residues. Per germline, CDR1 PRHDT and CDR2 FYEKMQ (reference sequence). The CDR3 DNA sequence: TGTGCCAGCAGCTTCCTCCGACCCAGGTCAGATACGCAGTATTTT. Translation gives CASSFLRPRSDTQYF.

The V call is TRBV9, the J call TRBJ1-2, with 7 positions matching TRBD1. V dropped 5 bases and J dropped 6; count of bases not matched to a gene: 10. Germline CDR1 SGDLS, CDR2 YYNGEE. There are 14 residues in the CDR3. CDR3: CASRRDSPPDGYTF. The DNA of the CDR3 is TGTGCCAGCAGAAGGGACAGTCCTCCCGATGGCTACACCTTC.

This clonotype was counted many times. This chain uses TRBV11-2 with TRBJ2-7; D is perhaps TRBD2 (8 bases). Germline V gene data show CDR1 as SGHAT and CDR2 as FQNNGV. The CDR3 sequence is 17 residues long. The V gene lost 4 bases and the J gene lost 1 base, with 20 bases spanning the gap. In DNA, the CDR3 is TGTGCCAGCAGCTCCCAGGGGGGGACGGGAGGGTCCTACGAGCAGTACTTC. This encodes CASSSQGGTGGSYEQYF.

The chain joins TRBV10-1 to TRBJ1-1; 8 bases are shared with TRBD1. Germline V gene sequence: CDR1 WNHNN, CDR2 SYGVQD (reference sequence). V shed 4 bases and J 0 bases; nucleotides not matched to a gene: 4. The CDR3 has 15 amino acids. CDR3 coding DNA: TGCGCCAGCAGTGCCACGGGACAGGTGAACACTGAAGCTTTCTTT. Translating it yields CASSATGQVNTEAFF.

In this sample, this clonotype turned up a few times. Germline is not matched at one junction end, which may reflect a read error. The rearrangement uses TRBV2 and TRBJ2-2; D is uncertain. Per the germline V gene, CDR1 is SNHLY and CDR2 is FYNNEI. The CDR3 loop spans 13 amino acids. CDR3 loop: CASTRANAGELFF. The CDR3 region has the DNA TGTGCCAGCACGCGAGCGAACGCCGGGGAGCTGTTTTTT.

This clonotype came up many times. This chain joins TRBV28 and TRBJ2-7; possibly TRBD1 or TRBD2 for D (5 bases each). The CDR3 has 16 amino acids. The ends were cut back, 1 base at V and 0 bases at J, with 13 bases in the middle. CDR1 and CDR2 (germline): MDHEN, SYDVKM. The CDR3 loop reads CASSLSGTPSSYEQYF. CDR3 nucleotides: TGTGCCAGCAGTTTATCCGGGACGCCGAGCTCCTACGAGCAGTACTTC.

The chain uses TRBV6-2 or TRBV6-3 and TRBJ1-2; 7 bases line up with TRBD1. The germline gives CDR1 MNHEY, CDR2 SVGEGT. J lost 7 bases, V lost 0 bases, and 2 bases had no gene match. This CDR3 spans 13 amino acids. The CDR3 sequence is CASSYSTGPGYTF. The CDR3 DNA reads TGTGCCAGCAGTTACTCGACAGGGCCTGGCTACACCTTC.